Here is one T cell receptor (beta chain) with its context. What it binds is unknown. This entry comes from a study of identical twins. Overall study findings and caveats: Not following the same donors, the study drew its conclusions from cross-sectional statistical analysis.

Each CDR3 protein is one row after TCRdb ran MiXCR on the 5' RACE reads. The data show 210,000 or so distinct CDR3 sequences, with less than 8% seen just once and about 2% held by the top ten. There were only healthy Caucasians among the donors. The CDR3 loop spans 17 amino acids. Trimming took 11 bases from V and 1 from J; bases not matched to a gene: 14. Germline loops: CDR1 LGHDT, CDR2 YNNKEL (reference sequence). This sample also appeared in a second study, on yellow fever vaccine responses in identical twins.

The sequenced sample was memory (CD45RO+) T cells sorted from blood. The TCR originated in a woman aged 18-35 years in good health. J is TRBJ2-1 and V is TRBV3-1, with 10 bases lining up with TRBD2. The CDR3 DNA reads as TGTGCCTCCACCAAACACTCTAGCGGGGGTTCCTACAATGAGCAGTTCTTC. Translated: CASTKHSSGGSYNEQFF.